One sample yielded the 20 T cell receptor beta chains listed below, sequenced in a study of shared clonotypes between healthy human individuals. Naivety among CD8 cells was defined by CD45RO negativity and positive CCR7 selection, thereby excluding terminally differentiated effector memory CD45RA+ cells. Sequencing used immunoSEQ multiplex PCR; TCRdb keeps in-frame clones, though not all of them. The sample has about 680,000 clones, roughly 94% seen once. Sequenced sample: naive CD8+ T cells sorted from blood. The receptors were sampled from a young man in good health.

The V call is TRBV29-1, the J call TRBJ2-3, with 7 positions matching TRBD2. The germline V gene encodes CDR1 SQVTM and CDR2 ANQGSEA. The CDR3 length is 13 residues. Trimming cost V 4 bases and J 6 bases; bases outside gene matches: 7. The CDR3 here is CSVVLAEGDTQYF. In DNA, the CDR3 is TGCAGCGTTGTCCTAGCGGAGGGGGATACGCAGTATTTT.

The chain recombines TRBV5-4 with TRBJ2-7; the D gene could be TRBD1 or TRBD2 (6 bases each). CDR1 is SGHNT and CDR2 is YYREEE in the germline V gene (reference sequence). V was cut by 3 bases and J by 4 bases, with 20 bases left in between. The CDR3 totals 16 residues. The CDR3 region has the DNA TGTGCCAGCAGCTCCTTAGGGGGGACCGATGGGTACGAGCAGTACTTC. It translates to CASSSLGGTDGYEQYF.

The CDR3 nucleotides read TGTGCCAGCAGTTTGGATGGGAATGGCTACACCTTC. Encoded protein: CASSLDGNGYTF. This rearrangement joins TRBV28 to TRBJ1-2; D not resolved. CDR3 length equals 12 residues. Germline lookup yields CDR1 MDHEN and CDR2 SYDVKM. V lost 3 bases to trimming and J lost 6 bases, with 8 bases between them.

The chain recombines TRBV27 with TRBJ2-1; 15 bases map to TRBD2. With V trimmed by 6 bases and J by 13 bases, 13 bases remained unmatched. The CDR3 extends over 16 amino acids. Germline CDR1 and CDR2: MNHEY and SMNVEV (reference sequence). Here the CDR3 DNA reads TGTGCCAGCAGCCCCACCGGGACTAGCGGGAGGCCGAGTCAGTTCTTC. Residues: CASSPTGTSGRPSQFF.

The chain uses TRBV2 and TRBJ2-7, with TRBD2 matching over 7 bases. The germline CDR1 and CDR2 sequences are SNHLY and FYNNEI. V trimming: 4 bases; J trimming: 7 bases; junction bases outside the gene matches: 16. There are 16 residues in the CDR3. In DNA form, the CDR3 reads TGTGCCAGCAGTGCCCCCATCGATAGCGGGTCACCAGAGCAGTACTTC. This translates into CASSAPIDSGSPEQYF.

The count of this clone is one. The chain joins TRBV2 to TRBJ2-1; 8 nucleotides line up with TRBD2. V was clipped by 2 bases and J by 7 bases; unmatched bases: 10. CDR1 is SNHLY and CDR2 is FYNNEI in the germline V gene. The CDR3 runs 16 residues. The CDR3 reads CASSEYAGGLGNEQFF. The CDR3 DNA reads as TGTGCCAGCAGTGAATATGCGGGAGGTCTGGGGAATGAGCAGTTCTTC.

This sequence joins TRBV20-1 and TRBJ1-2; no firm D call. V was trimmed by 2 bases and J by 11 bases, leaving 3 bases between them. Germline lookup yields CDR1 DFQATT and CDR2 SNEGSKA (reference sequence). This CDR3 has 8 residues. In nucleotides, the CDR3 is TGCAGTGCTAGACTATACACCTTC. Protein product: CSARLYTF.

CDR3: CAIIFCWGLRASYEQYF. The CDR3 DNA is TGTGCCATCATCTTCTGTTGGGGCCTTCGGGCCTCCTACGAGCAGTACTTC. The chain employs TRBV10-3 and TRBJ2-7, with D perhaps TRBD1 (5 bases). The CDR3 totals 17 residues. CDR1 is ENHRY, CDR2 SYGVKD, per germline. Trimming cost V 7 bases and J 0 bases, with 22 bases left between them.

With respect to this clone: Other DNA sequences within the sample encode an identical CDR3. The chain carries TRBV29-1 and TRBJ2-7, with D possibly matching TRBD1 (7 bases). Per the germline V gene, CDR1 is SQVTM and CDR2 is ANQGSEA. The CDR3 is made up of 12 amino acids. Trimming shortened V by 6 bases and J by 0 bases, and 9 bases separated the two germline ends. The CDR3 spells CSVRDSSYEQYF. The CDR3 nucleotides are TGCAGCGTGCGGGACAGCTCCTACGAGCAGTACTTC.

Notes on this clone: At the DNA level, this CDR3 is encoded by other sequences in the same sample as well. The chain joins TRBV9 to TRBJ1-5; no clear D gene. V was shortened by 0 bases and J by 6 bases, with 10 bases between the two germline ends. The CDR3 runs 14 residues. Per the germline V gene, CDR1 is SGDLS and CDR2 is YYNGEE. For the CDR3, the DNA is TGTGCCAGCAGCGTAGCCGGGGAAGGTCAGCCCCAGCATTTT. This sequence encodes CASSVAGEGQPQHF.

The chain employs TRBV27 and TRBJ2-1; 16 nucleotides line up with TRBD2. CDR1 is MNHEY and CDR2 is SMNVEV in the germline V gene (reference sequence). The CDR3 runs to 15 residues. V lost 5 bases to trimming and J lost 7 bases; unmatched junction nucleotides: 2. The CDR3 nucleotides are TGTGCCAGCAGTGGGACTAGCGGGAGGGAGAATGAGCAGTTCTTC. Translated, it gives CASSGTSGRENEQFF.

This chain connects TRBV30 to TRBJ1-5, with D unresolved. The CDR3 runs to 14 residues. Germline V gene data show CDR1 as GTSNPN and CDR2 as SVGIG (reference sequence). V shed 7 bases and J shed 0 bases, with 13 bases lying between them. This chain's CDR3 is CAFSRIHSNQPQHF. The CDR3, as DNA: TGTGCCTTTAGTCGGATTCATAGCAATCAGCCCCAGCATTTT.

J is TRBJ1-4 and V is TRBV28; the match to TRBD1 covers 11 bases. CDR1 is MDHEN, CDR2 SYDVKM, per germline. This CDR3 is built from 13 residues. V lost 5 bases, J lost 10 bases, and 3 bases stayed unmatched. The CDR3 DNA is TGTGCCAGCAGTCTGGGACAGGGGGGAAAACTGTTTTTT. As protein: CASSLGQGGKLFF. The full variable domain, rest sourced from reference TRBV28 and TRBJ1-4, is DVKVTQSSRYLVKRTGEKVFLECVQDMDHENMFWYRQDPGLGLRLIYFSYDVKMKEKGDIPEGYSVSREKKERFSLILESASTNQTSMYLCASSLGQGGKLFFGSGTQLSVL.

For the CDR3, the DNA is TGTGCCAGCAGTGAAGTAAGACAGGGCCTAACCTACGAGCAGTACTTC. Protein: CASSEVRQGLTYEQYF. The rearrangement joins TRBV6-1 to TRBJ2-7; 7 nucleotides align to TRBD1. The CDR3 has 16 residues. The germline CDR1 and CDR2 sequences are MNHNS and SASEGT. V lost 1 base and J lost 2; bases outside the gene matches: 8.

The chain combines TRBV9 with TRBJ2-1; 14 bases are shared with TRBD2. The J segment lost 6 bases and the V segment lost 1 base, leaving 15 bases of the junction unmatched. Germline V CDR1 and CDR2: SGDLS, YYNGEE. The CDR3 contains 20 residues. The CDR3: CASSVTGLAGGSLGSNEQFF. The DNA of the CDR3 is TGTGCCAGCAGCGTAACAGGACTAGCGGGGGGCTCATTAGGTTCCAATGAGCAGTTCTTC.

The chain uses TRBV7-7 and TRBJ1-6, with D tentatively TRBD1 (5 bases). V lost 4 bases and J lost 7, with 8 bases in between. Germline loops: CDR1 SSHAT, CDR2 FNYEAQ (reference sequence). This CDR3 region has 13 residues. CDR3 sequence reads: CASSWGINSPLHF. The CDR3 nucleotides are TGTGCCAGCAGCTGGGGCATCAATTCACCCCTCCACTTT.

The CDR3 reads CASSDYTTSNQPQHF. The CDR3 DNA sequence: TGTGCCAGCAGTGATTACACTACTAGCAATCAGCCCCAGCATTTT. The V gene is TRBV2, the J gene TRBJ1-5; no definite D call. V lost 3 bases to trimming and J lost 0 bases, with 9 bases between them. Germline V gene lookup returns CDR1 SNHLY and CDR2 FYNNEI. The CDR3 is 15 amino acids.

The chain has TRBV7-9 and TRBJ1-1; possibly TRBD1 for D (5 bases). V lost 5 bases to trimming and J lost 5 bases, with 12 bases between them. The CDR3 has 13 residues. Germline CDR1 reads SEHNR; CDR2 reads FQNEAQ (reference sequence). The CDR3 region has the DNA TGTGCCAGCAGCCCGTGGGAGGGGACTGAAGCTTTCTTT. This sequence encodes CASSPWEGTEAFF.

The V and J genes are TRBV7-3 and TRBJ2-7, with a possible D match to TRBD2 (6 bases). V was pared by 2 bases and J by 6 bases, with 11 bases between. This CDR3 is built from 13 residues. CDR1 SGHTA and CDR2 FQGTGA come from the germline V gene. CDR3 amino acids: CASSLAGGGEQYF. The CDR3 coding sequence is TGTGCCAGCAGCTTAGCCGGGGGTGGCGAGCAGTACTTC.

This chain joins TRBV28 and TRBJ2-3, with TRBD2 matching over 10 bases. The V and J ends lost 5 bases and 5 bases, in that order; junction bases with no gene match: 4. The CDR3 covers 14 residues. Looked up from germline, CDR1 is MDHEN and CDR2 is SYDVKM. The CDR3: CASSQREGGDTQYF. The DNA for the CDR3 is TGTGCCAGCAGTCAGCGGGAGGGTGGAGATACGCAGTATTTT.